This T cell receptor beta chain was documented in a study of blood T cell repertoires in COVID-19. Whole-study context: Spain, Italy and the United States supplied samples that represented acute and convalescent COVID-19.

The V end was cut by 5 bases, the J end by 4 bases, with 8 bases between. Germline CDR1 is MNHEY and CDR2 is SVGAGI. The CDR3 length is 12 residues. Libraries were prepared by immunoSEQ multiplex PCR; TCRdb keeps only in-frame clonotypes and omits some of them. The sample lists about 250,000 clones; nearly 90% were seen once. The receptor was derived from a man aged 18 to 30 with active or convalescent COVID-19. This chain connects TRBV6-5 to TRBJ1-2, with D possibly TRBD1 on 6 matching bases. The specimen sequenced was peripheral blood. CDR3 residues: CASSQTGYGYTF. The DNA for the CDR3 is TGTGCCAGCAGTCAGACAGGCTATGGCTACACCTTC.